This entry features one TCR beta chain sequence. Its target is not known. Germline V CDR1 and CDR2: GTSNPN, SVGIG (reference sequence). The ends were cut back, 0 bases at V and 6 bases at J, with 11 bases in the middle. This CDR3 spans 13 amino acids. Repertoires were generated with immunoSEQ multiplex PCR, while TCRdb's copy carries only in-frame clones and drops some. The sample contains roughly 100,000 clones, 80% to 95% of which appear only once. The sample is drawn from a study of siplizumab effects on memory and regulatory T cells. Regarding the study as a whole: Alloreactive sequences tracing back to unstimulated CD4+ memory cells fell significantly with siplizumab. Naive T cells, seemingly more diverse than memory cells, seemed major alloresponse contributors. Mean Treg-derived proportions of mappable alloreactive CD4+ clones were around 70% for siplizumab and 25% to 30% for controls. About 75-96% of proliferating CD4+ or CD8+ clones had no assignable naive or memory phenotype.

The receptor comes from a human donor in good health. This rearrangement joins TRBV30 to TRBJ2-5, with D maybe TRBD2 (6 bases). Sequenced sample: CD4+ T cells sorted from blood. The CDR3 DNA is TGTGCCTGGAGTGTTGACGGCGGGAAGACCCAGTACTTC. Translated, it gives CAWSVDGGKTQYF.